This T cell receptor beta chain was identified during a study of blood T cells in healthy people across ages. Study findings and constraints: Naive CD4+ cells and diversity were both higher in long-lived donors than in aged donors. TCR beta diversity per million T cells fell roughly linearly with age.

Healthy individuals of Caucasian origin from Russia, aged roughly 6 to 100, served as donors. PCR was performed a second time for roughly 7 to 12 cycles using a sample-barcoded 5' primer and a J-beta primer mix. Unique molecular identifiers of 12 random nucleotides labeled each cDNA. MiXCR, run by TCRdb on the 5' RACE reads, gives a single entry per CDR3 protein. The repertoire consists of about 1.7 million distinct CDR3 sequences, with roughly 28% occurring once and the leading ten covering 7.7%. Per the germline V gene, CDR1 is SEHNR and CDR2 is FQNEAQ (reference sequence). The CDR3 is 14 residues long. Comments on this clonotype: The antigen remains unidentified. One end of the junction does not line up with germline, which may come from a read error.

V gene TRBV7-9 combines with J gene TRBJ1-6, with D possibly matching TRBD1 (6 bases). The sequenced sample consisted of blood. This clonotype was sampled from a woman aged 25 to 45 in good health. CDR3 sequence: CASRTDRLNSSLHF. The CDR3 DNA is TGTGCCAGCAGGACGGACAGACTCAATTCATCCCTCCACTTT.